Following are 10 T cell receptor beta chains from one sample sequenced in a study of blood T cell repertoires in COVID-19. Libraries were prepared by immunoSEQ multiplex PCR; TCRdb keeps only in-frame clonotypes and omits some of them. The table has about 98,000 clones, approximately 86% seen once; the top ten hold over 9%. Sequenced: peripheral blood. The receptors stem from a man over 45 with acute or convalescent COVID-19.

J is TRBJ1-2 and V is TRBV2; D unresolved. V gave up 10 bases and J gave up 1 base, with 13 bases separating them. In germline, CDR1 is SNHLY, CDR2 FYNNEI. This CDR3 is 13 amino acids long. The CDR3 sequence: CATLLGDNYGYTF. The CDR3 DNA sequence: TGTGCCACCCTCCTAGGTGATAACTATGGCTACACCTTC.

The chain's CDR3 is CASSYVQGNHGYTF. CDR3 DNA sequence: TGTGCCAGCAGTTACGTGCAGGGAAATCATGGCTACACCTTC. V gene TRBV6-6 combines with J gene TRBJ1-2, with D maybe TRBD1 (5 bases). CDR1 is MNHNY, CDR2 SVGAGI, per germline (reference sequence). This CDR3 is built from 14 residues. V lost 2 bases and J 6 bases, leaving 13 bases between the germline ends.

V gene TRBV29-1 combines with J gene TRBJ1-4; the D is unclear. Germline V gives CDR1 SQVTM, CDR2 ANQGSEA. CDR3 size: 13 residues. V gave up 4 bases and J gave up 0 bases, with 6 bases separating them. CDR3 sequence reads: CSVVGATNEKLFF. CDR3 in DNA: TGCAGCGTTGTCGGGGCAACTAATGAAAAACTGTTTTTT. Together with reference TRBV29-1 and TRBJ1-4, the CDR3 gives the full variable domain: SAVISQKPSRDICQRGTSLTIQCQVDSQVTMMFWYRQQPGQSLTLIATANQGSEATYESGFVIDKFPISRPNLTFSTLTVSNMSPEDSSIYLCSVVGATNEKLFFGSGTQLSVL.

The rearrangement uses TRBV18 and TRBJ2-7, with 11 bases lining up with TRBD1. V shed 3 bases, J shed 6 bases, and the junction held 1 base outside the gene matches. The CDR3 contains 13 residues. Per germline, CDR1 KGHSH and CDR2 LQKENI. CDR3 loop: CASSPGTGGEQYF. The CDR3 DNA reads TGTGCCAGCTCACCCGGGACAGGGGGCGAGCAGTACTTC.

CDR3 sequence reads: CASSQEGSGTGSSPLHF. In DNA, the CDR3 is TGCGCCAGCAGCCAGGAGGGGAGTGGGACAGGGTCTTCACCCCTCCACTTT. The rearrangement joins TRBV5-1 to TRBJ1-6, with 9 nucleotides matching TRBD1. The germline V gene encodes CDR1 SGHRS and CDR2 YFSETQ. The J segment lost 9 bases and the V segment lost 4 bases, leaving 14 bases of the junction unmatched. The CDR3 is 17 amino acids.

V usage is TRBV6-6 and J usage is TRBJ2-3; no clear D. Between the trimmed V and J ends, which lost 0 bases and 5 bases, there was a span of 6 bases. Germline lookup yields CDR1 MNHNY and CDR2 SVGAGI (reference sequence). The CDR3 runs to 13 residues. CDR3 DNA sequence: TGTGCCAGCAGTTACTCGATGCGAGATACGCAGTATTTT. It codes for CASSYSMRDTQYF.

CDR3 protein: CASSVISGRALVEQYF. CDR3 DNA: TGTGCCAGTAGTGTGATTAGCGGGAGGGCCCTCGTTGAGCAGTACTTC. The V and J genes are TRBV19 and TRBJ2-7, with TRBD2 identical over 11 bases. The CDR3 has 16 amino acids. J lost 7 bases, V lost 5 bases, and 13 bases had no gene match. Germline V gives CDR1 LNHDA, CDR2 SQIVND (reference sequence).

This clone was counted a single time. The rearrangement joins TRBV5-4 to TRBJ1-3; D gene uncertain. CDR1 and CDR2 from the germline V gene are SGHNT and YYREEE (reference sequence). V lost 0 bases and J lost 4, with 5 bases in between. This CDR3 spans 13 amino acids. CDR3 nucleotide sequence: TGTGCCAGCAGCTTGGCCCGGGGAAACACCATATATTTT. Amino acid sequence: CASSLARGNTIYF. Full variable domain (outside the CDR3, taken from reference TRBV5-4 and TRBJ1-3): ETGVTQSPTHLIKTRGQQVTLRCSSQSGHNTVSWYQQALGQGPQFIFQYYREEENGRGNFPPRFSGLQFPNYSSELNVNALELDDSALYLCASSLARGNTIYFGEGSWLTVV.

J is TRBJ1-3 and V is TRBV5-4; a weak D match, TRBD1 (6 bases). The CDR3 extends over 16 amino acids. V lost 4 bases, J lost 11 bases, and 25 bases lay in between. The V gene's germline CDR1 is SGHNT and CDR2 YYREEE (reference sequence). This CDR3 is CASSPPPPLAQGAIYF. As DNA, the CDR3 is TGTGCCAGCAGCCCACCACCCCCGTTAGCACAGGGTGCCATATATTTT.

The sample holds one count of this clone. The chain combines TRBV3-1 (or the pseudogene TRBV3-2) with TRBJ2-1; tentative D call: TRBD2 (5 bases). Germline CDR1 LGHDT, CDR2 YNNKEL (reference sequence). V lost 4 bases and J lost 7, with 20 bases in between. The CDR3 spans 16 residues. This chain's CDR3 is CASSRSGSLVGNEQFF. In nucleotides, the CDR3 is TGTGCCAGCAGCCGATCGGGGTCCCTTGTGGGGAATGAGCAGTTCTTC.